Below, 24 T cell receptor beta chains from the same sample are listed, as sequenced in a study of OX40 agonist ivuxolimab in advanced cancers. Profiled with immunoSEQ multiplex PCR; TCRdb holds only in-frame clones, not every one. This repertoire shows 75,000 to 95,000 clones, over 80% found once; its top ten account for 0.53%. This material consisted of CD4+ or CD8+ T cells sorted from blood, taken in a trial of the OX40 agonist ivuxolimab. The receptors were sampled from an adult with an advanced solid tumor such as melanoma, head and neck, liver or kidney cancer.

This clone was recorded once. The chain employs TRBV10-2 and TRBJ2-7; 8 bases match TRBD2. CDR3 size: 17 residues. Unmatched junction bases numbered 9, after V lost 2 bases and J lost 0 bases. Germline V lookup: CDR1 WSHSY, CDR2 SAAADI. The CDR3 coding sequence is TGCGCCAGCAGTGAGAGGCCCGACAGCGGGAGCTCCTACGAGCAGTACTTC. This encodes CASSERPDSGSSYEQYF.

The gene calls are TRBV7-2 and TRBJ2-7, with 9 nucleotides matching TRBD2. The V gene end was trimmed by 1 base and the J gene end by 2 bases; junction bases not matched to a gene: 3. Per germline, CDR1 SGHTA and CDR2 FQGNSA. The CDR3 consists of 15 residues. In nucleotides, the CDR3 is TGTGCCAGCAGCTTAGAGGCGGGAGGGCCCTACGAGCAGTACTTC. This encodes CASSLEAGGPYEQYF.

CDR3 loop: CASSLADSSYEQYF. CDR3 coding DNA: TGTGCCAGCAGTCTAGCGGATAGCTCCTACGAGCAGTACTTC. The chain combines TRBV6-1 with TRBJ2-7; 7 bases match TRBD2. CDR3 length: 14 residues. V shed 5 bases and J 0 bases; nucleotides not matched to a gene: 4. The V gene's germline CDR1 is MNHNS and CDR2 SASEGT.

The V and J genes are TRBV10-2 and TRBJ2-7; 9 nucleotides align to TRBD2. The V and J ends lost 6 bases and 4 bases, in that order; junction bases with no gene match: 7. Germline V gene lookup returns CDR1 WSHSY and CDR2 SAAADI. This CDR3 has 14 residues. CDR3 DNA: TGCGCCAGCAGATTAGCGGGAGTGAGGTACGAGCAGTACTTC. It codes for CASRLAGVRYEQYF.

This rearrangement joins TRBV9 to TRBJ2-3, with D tentatively TRBD1 (5 bases). V was cut by 2 bases and J by 2 bases, with 9 bases left in between. Germline CDR1 is SGDLS and CDR2 is YYNGEE. This CDR3 contains 14 residues. The chain's CDR3 is CASSVVGHTDTQYF. The CDR3 bases are TGTGCCAGCAGCGTCGTCGGACACACAGATACGCAGTATTTT.

The rearrangement uses TRBV7-2 and TRBJ1-1; D is ambiguous. The germline V gene has CDR1 SGHTA and CDR2 FQGNSA. This CDR3 is built from 13 residues. Trimming shortened V by 4 bases and J by 6 bases, and 12 bases separated the two germline ends. The CDR3 here is CASSSRRLAEAFF. The DNA of the CDR3 is TGTGCCAGCAGCTCACGCAGGCTCGCTGAAGCTTTCTTT.

The CDR3 sequence is CASSFRDSYNEQFF. In DNA form, the CDR3 reads TGCGCCAGCAGCTTCCGGGACTCTTACAATGAGCAGTTCTTC. V is TRBV5-1 and J is TRBJ2-1, with D tentatively TRBD2 (6 bases). The CDR3 spans 14 residues. Trimming left V 2 bases short and J 4 bases short, with 10 bases between. Per germline, CDR1 SGHRS and CDR2 YFSETQ.

The V call is TRBV27, the J call TRBJ1-4, with no clear D. This CDR3 is built from 15 residues. Germline V lookup: CDR1 MNHEY, CDR2 SMNVEV (reference sequence). Trimming cost V 0 bases and J 10 bases, with 15 bases left between them. The CDR3 nucleotides read TGTGCCAGCAGTTTATCCTCCCGGGCAGGTGGAAAACTGTTTTTT. Its translation is CASSLSSRAGGKLFF.

The rearrangement links TRBV5-6 to TRBJ2-7; D may be TRBD2 (5 bases). This CDR3 has 14 residues. The V and J ends lost 4 bases and 6 bases respectively, with 17 bases between them. Germline CDR1 is SGHDT and CDR2 is YYEEEE. The CDR3 DNA follows: TGTGCCAGCAGCGTAGCGCCAAGCGCGGGCGAGCAGTACTTC. Its protein product is CASSVAPSAGEQYF.

This clone is labeled as medium-sized (0.01 to 0.1%). The gene calls are TRBV7-3 and TRBJ2-2, with 8 bases that match TRBD1. This CDR3 has 16 amino acids. J was trimmed by 7 bases and V by 3 bases; bases with no gene match: 10. The V gene's germline CDR1 is SGHTA and CDR2 FQGTGA. As DNA, the CDR3 is TGTGCCAGCAGCTTTTCAGGGGGCAACTACATCGGGGAGCTGTTTTTT. As protein: CASSFSGGNYIGELFF.

This rearrangement joins TRBV27 to TRBJ2-1; tentatively, D is TRBD1 or TRBD2 (5 bases each). The V gene's germline CDR1 is MNHEY and CDR2 SMNVEV (reference sequence). Between the trimmed V and J ends, which lost 4 bases and 5 bases, there was a span of 21 bases. CDR3 length equals 17 residues. The CDR3 here is CASSWPPGRRENNEQFF. The DNA for the CDR3 is TGTGCCAGCAGTTGGCCCCCGGGGCGTCGAGAGAACAATGAGCAGTTCTTC.

The chain employs TRBV5-4 and TRBJ2-1; 12 nucleotides match TRBD2. V dropped 4 bases and J dropped 10; count of bases not matched to a gene: 12. This CDR3 contains 16 residues. Germline-derived CDR1 and CDR2 are SGHNT and YYREEE (reference sequence). The CDR3 here is CASSVRTSGTHVEQFF. In DNA, the CDR3 is TGTGCCAGCAGCGTGAGGACTAGCGGGACACACGTAGAGCAGTTCTTC.

In DNA form, the CDR3 reads TGTGCCAGCAGTTTAATCAATATGGACGGGGAATACGAGCAGTACTTC. Its translation: CASSLINMDGEYEQYF. V is TRBV28 and J is TRBJ2-7; tentatively, D is TRBD2 (5 bases). The germline CDR1 and CDR2 sequences are MDHEN and SYDVKM. V was cut by 2 bases and J by 4 bases, with 18 bases left in between. This CDR3 is built from 16 residues.

The gene calls are TRBV5-5 and TRBJ1-1; TRBD1 might be the D (6 bases). CDR1 is SGHKS and CDR2 is YYEKEE in the germline V gene (reference sequence). V lost 3 bases and J 1 base, leaving 16 bases between the germline ends. The CDR3 runs to 16 residues. CDR3 loop: CASSWGDGGPNTEAFF. The CDR3 region has the DNA TGTGCCAGCAGCTGGGGTGATGGGGGGCCGAACACTGAAGCTTTCTTT.

Only one count was recorded for this clone. The CDR3 DNA is TGTGCCAGCAGCCCGACTAGCGGGAGGTTCTACAATGAGCAGTTCTTC. It is translated as CASSPTSGRFYNEQFF. The chain employs TRBV4-2 and TRBJ2-1, with 13 nucleotides matching TRBD2. The CDR3 runs to 16 residues. Germline V lookup: CDR1 LGHNA, CDR2 YNFKEQ. V was clipped by 4 bases and J by 3 bases; unmatched bases: 3.

V usage is TRBV11-3 and J usage is TRBJ1-1; a possible D gene is TRBD1 (6 bases). The germline CDR1 and CDR2 sequences are SGHNT and YENEEA. V lost 5 bases, J lost 7 bases, and 17 bases lay in between. CDR3 length: 14 residues. The CDR3 coding sequence is TGTGCCAGCAGCGTGGACAGAGGATATGGTGAAGCTTTCTTT. It yields the protein CASSVDRGYGEAFF.

The gene calls are TRBV4-2 and TRBJ1-2; the D gene is possibly TRBD1 (6 bases). The V gene lost 1 base and the J gene lost 6 bases, with 15 bases spanning the gap. Looked up from germline, CDR1 is LGHNA and CDR2 is YNFKEQ. CDR3 length: 15 residues. CDR3: CASSQAWRRGNGYTF. The DNA for the CDR3 is TGTGCCAGCAGCCAAGCTTGGCGCAGGGGAAATGGCTACACCTTC.

The V call is TRBV7-2, the J call TRBJ2-5; no clear D. Germline V gene sequence: CDR1 SGHTA, CDR2 FQGNSA. This CDR3 is 18 amino acids long. V was pared by 1 base and J by 0 bases, with 18 bases between. The CDR3 sequence: CASSLVGGDRPYQETQYF. As DNA, the CDR3 is TGTGCCAGCAGCTTAGTTGGTGGGGATCGTCCGTACCAAGAGACCCAGTACTTC.

This clone was found once. V gene TRBV6-5 combines with J gene TRBJ2-7, with 12 bases fitting TRBD2. The germline V gene has CDR1 MNHEY and CDR2 SVGAGI. The CDR3 runs 15 residues. V lost 6 bases to trimming and J lost 4 bases; unmatched junction nucleotides: 7. The CDR3 region is CASRLAGGPGYEQYF. Written as DNA, the CDR3 is TGTGCCAGCAGGCTAGCGGGAGGGCCTGGGTACGAGCAGTACTTC.

This chain links TRBV30 with TRBJ2-2; a possible D gene is TRBD1 (6 bases). V was pared by 8 bases and J by 4 bases, with 20 bases between. Germline CDR1 is GTSNPN and CDR2 is SVGIG (reference sequence). This CDR3 spans 15 amino acids. CDR3: CAGGAAPTGTGELFF. The DNA for the CDR3 is TGTGCCGGGGGCGCGGCCCCGACGGGCACCGGGGAGCTGTTTTTT.

This clone has just one count. This chain uses TRBV5-4 with TRBJ2-2; 9 nucleotides line up with TRBD2. CDR1 and CDR2 (germline): SGHNT, YYREEE (reference sequence). CDR3 length equals 15 residues. Trimming removed 10 bases from V and 7 bases from J; junction bases left unmatched: 14. Here the CDR3 DNA reads TGTGCCGGGAATAGCGGGAGAGTGGGAGGCGGGGAGCTGTTTTTT. Translated: CAGNSGRVGGGELFF.

The chain links TRBV10-3 to TRBJ2-7; 9 bases agree with TRBD1. With 2 bases clipped from V and 2 bases from J, the junction kept 7 bases outside the gene matches. This CDR3 is 16 amino acids long. Germline V CDR1 and CDR2: ENHRY, SYGVKD. For the CDR3, the DNA is TGTGCCATCAGTGAGGCCTCCGGGACAGGGACCTACGAGCAGTACTTC. Translating gives CAISEASGTGTYEQYF.

This chain uses TRBV30 with TRBJ1-4, with TRBD1 matching 11 bases. Germline V CDR1 and CDR2: GTSNPN, SVGIG (reference sequence). Trimming at V came to 7 bases and at J to 3 bases, leaving 7 bases not matched to a gene. This CDR3 has 15 amino acids. Written as DNA, the CDR3 is TGTGCCTTAGGACAGGGGGCCCTAGCTAATGAAAAACTGTTTTTT. The encoded protein is CALGQGALANEKLFF. Complete variable domain (other parts from reference TRBV30 and TRBJ1-4): SQTIHQWPATLVQPVGSPLSLECTVEGTSNPNLYWYRQAAGRGLQLLFYSVGIGQISSEVPQNLSASRPQDRQFILSSKKLLLSDSGFYLCALGQGALANEKLFFGSGTQLSVL.

The V call is TRBV2, the J call TRBJ2-5, with 7 bases that match TRBD1. The end of the DNA is better explained by TRBJ2-7, so the J call may be wrong. Germline assignment: CDR1 SNHLY and CDR2 FYNNEI. The CDR3 contains 14 residues. The CDR3 DNA sequence: TGTGCCAGCAGTTTGGACAGGACATCCTACGAGCAGTACTTC. This encodes CASSLDRTSYEQYF.